This T cell receptor (beta chain) derives from a study of T cells in Graves' hyperthyroidism and ophthalmopathy. Amplified TCR beta CDR3 regions came from RNA transcripts. The HTBI primer set was used in a first-round RT-PCR of the TCR CDR3. TCRdb analysed the multiplex PCR reads with MiXCR anew, one entry per CDR3 protein. The table has approximately 300,000 distinct CDR3 sequences, roughly 20% seen once. V lost 0 bases, J lost 7 bases, and 8 bases lay in between. Germline loops: CDR1 SGHRS, CDR2 YFSETQ. The CDR3 is 13 residues long. This clonotype was counted a few times. The chain uses TRBV5-1 and TRBJ2-1, with D possibly TRBD2 on 5 matching bases. Material: blood. This TCR derives from a man aged 50 to 60 with Graves' ophthalmopathy. The CDR3 sequence is CASSLAGWNEQFF. CDR3 DNA sequence: TGCGCCAGCAGCTTGGCGGGGTGGAATGAGCAGTTCTTC.